The 21 T cell receptor beta chains given below trace back to one sample, sequenced in a study of T-cell memory formation after mild COVID-19. Each CDR3 protein gets one entry after TCRdb re-called the 5' RACE reads with MiXCR. The table includes about 90,000 distinct CDR3 sequences, roughly 16% detected once. The specimen was PBMCs or a T cell subset sorted from them (not recorded which). Source of these receptors: a man aged 18 to 30 who had mild COVID-19 (a few samples of this study predate the infection). Cell type and time point are not known.

There are a few counts of this clonotype. V is TRBV9 and J is TRBJ2-3, with D unclear. The V and J ends lost 1 base and 1 base respectively, with 10 bases between them. CDR1 and CDR2 (germline): SGDLS, YYNGEE. This CDR3 region has 15 residues. The CDR3 protein is CASSVSGRGTDTQYF. The CDR3 region has the DNA TGTGCCAGCAGCGTATCGGGTCGGGGCACAGATACGCAGTATTTT.

As DNA, the CDR3 is TGCGCCAGCAGCCAAGAAGAGGGCCGGGGCACTGAAGCTTTCTTT. Translated: CASSQEEGRGTEAFF. This chain uses TRBV4-3 with TRBJ1-1; D not resolved. Trimming removed 0 bases at V and 4 bases at J, with 12 bases between. This CDR3 contains 15 residues. Germline values: CDR1 LGHNA, CDR2 YSLEER.

This clonotype showed up just a few times. The V call is TRBV6-6, the J call TRBJ2-5; a possible D gene is TRBD2 (6 bases). The length of the CDR3 is 16 residues. Trimming shortened V by 4 bases and J by 3 bases, and 18 bases separated the two germline ends. CDR1 and CDR2 from the germline V gene are MNHNY and SVGAGI (reference sequence). CDR3 sequence: CASSSWGREDKETQYF. CDR3 nucleotides: TGTGCCAGCAGTTCGTGGGGCAGGGAGGACAAAGAGACCCAGTACTTC.

In this sample, this clonotype turned up a few times. The chain recombines TRBV20-1 with TRBJ2-3; D is unclear. Germline CDR1 DFQATT, CDR2 SNEGSKA (reference sequence). The CDR3 spans 13 residues. The V end was cut by 6 bases, the J end by 5 bases, with 15 bases between. CDR3 DNA: TGCAGTGCCAACTGTAGGGCTGAAGATACGCAGTATTTT. It encodes CSANCRAEDTQYF.

This clonotype has just a few counts. This chain joins TRBV27 and TRBJ2-7; TRBD1 might be the D (6 bases). V was clipped by 5 bases and J by 3 bases, with 11 bases between them. The CDR3 runs to 13 residues. Germline V gene sequence: CDR1 MNHEY, CDR2 SMNVEV (reference sequence). CDR3 region: CASSTQGYYEQYF. For the CDR3, the DNA is TGTGCCAGCAGTACACAGGGATACTACGAGCAGTACTTC.

There are a few counts of this clonotype. The V call is TRBV5-1, the J call TRBJ2-1, with D possibly being TRBD1 (7 bases). The CDR3 consists of 14 residues. Trimming pared 4 bases from V and 7 bases from J, leaving 15 bases between. From germline, CDR1 is SGHRS and CDR2 YFSETQ. CDR3 protein: CASSQGGPHNEQFF. In nucleotides, the CDR3 is TGCGCCAGCAGCCAGGGGGGACCCCATAATGAGCAGTTCTTC.

This clonotype was counted only a few times. The chain recombines TRBV4-3 with TRBJ2-2, with TRBD1 identical over 8 bases. V shed 0 bases, J shed 4 bases, and the junction held 7 bases outside the gene matches. The length of the CDR3 is 17 residues. Germline CDR1 is LGHNA and CDR2 is YSLEER. The CDR3 loop reads CASSQDRGRRGTGELFF. The CDR3 DNA reads TGCGCCAGCAGCCAAGACAGGGGGCGTCGGGGCACCGGGGAGCTGTTTTTT.

V is TRBV4-3 and J is TRBJ2-2, with 9 positions matching TRBD1. The trim removed 4 bases at V and 5 bases at J, leaving 2 bases unmatched. Germline V CDR1 and CDR2: LGHNA, YSLEER. The CDR3 consists of 14 residues. The DNA for the CDR3 is TGCGCCAGCAGCCCCGGGACAGGGACCGGGGAGCTGTTTTTT. This sequence encodes CASSPGTGTGELFF.

The CDR3 DNA is TGTGCCAGCAGTGAATCAAACACCTTGCCGATCGCTGAAGCTTTCTTT. Translation gives CASSESNTLPIAEAFF. The V gene is TRBV25-1, the J gene TRBJ1-1; D is unclear. The CDR3 contains 16 residues. CDR1 and CDR2 from the germline V gene are MGHDK and SYGVNS. The V gene lost 1 base and the J gene lost 6 bases, with 18 bases spanning the gap.

This clonotype occurred a few times. The genes are TRBV7-3 and TRBJ2-7; 8 bases map to TRBD1. Trimming removed 5 bases from V and 4 bases from J; junction bases left unmatched: 7. The CDR3 consists of 14 residues. Germline V lookup: CDR1 SGHTA, CDR2 FQGTGA. This CDR3 is CASSPQGGQYEQYV. The CDR3 bases are TGTGCCAGCAGCCCACAGGGGGGACAGTACGAGCAGTACGTC.

V usage is TRBV7-6 and J usage is TRBJ2-7; the D gene is possibly TRBD2 (7 bases). CDR1 is SGHVS, CDR2 FNYEAQ, per germline. Trimming took 3 bases from V and 6 from J, leaving 18 bases between them. The CDR3 is made up of 15 amino acids. CDR3 sequence (DNA): TGTGCCAGCAGCTTTAGAGGCGGGGGCCTCCCCGAGCAGTACTTC. As protein: CASSFRGGGLPEQYF.

V usage is TRBV10-2 and J usage is TRBJ2-7, with 14 bases aligning to TRBD2. Germline V gene lookup returns CDR1 WSHSY and CDR2 SAAADI. This CDR3 has 14 amino acids. V was pared by 4 bases and J by 6 bases, with 2 bases of the junction left unmatched. Written as DNA, the CDR3 is TGCGCCAGCAGTGCAGGACTAGCGGGGGGCGAGCAGTACTTC. It specifies CASSAGLAGGEQYF.

This clonotype was seen a handful of times. The chain carries TRBV4-1 and TRBJ1-2, with D perhaps matching TRBD1 (6 bases). CDR1 and CDR2 (germline): MGHRA, YSYEKL. Trimming removed 3 bases at V and 1 base at J, with 9 bases between. CDR3 length: 14 amino acids. Here the CDR3 reads CASSHGQNNYGYTF. CDR3 DNA: TGCGCCAGCAGCCACGGACAGAATAACTATGGCTACACCTTC.

This clonotype was observed a handful of times. In DNA form, the CDR3 reads TGCGCCAGCAGCCCTTTACAGGGGGTAGAGACCCAGTACTTC. It encodes CASSPLQGVETQYF. V gene TRBV4-1 combines with J gene TRBJ2-5; 8 nucleotides match TRBD1. J gave up 4 bases and V 4 bases, and 5 bases lay outside the gene matches. Per germline, CDR1 MGHRA and CDR2 YSYEKL. The CDR3 is made up of 14 amino acids.

This clonotype was recorded a few times. The chain couples TRBV4-3 to TRBJ2-3, with D unclear. CDR3 size: 15 residues. The V end lost 1 base, the J end lost 3 bases, and 11 bases lay between the germline ends. Germline values: CDR1 LGHNA, CDR2 YSLEER. The CDR3 protein is CASSQGLRETDTQYF. CDR3 DNA: TGCGCCAGCAGCCAAGGATTGCGAGAAACAGATACGCAGTATTTT.

This clonotype was picked up a small number of times. V is TRBV3-1 and J is TRBJ2-7; 8 positions match TRBD1. The germline V gene has CDR1 LGHDT and CDR2 YNNKEL (reference sequence). V gave up 0 bases and J gave up 0 bases; unmatched junction bases: 7. CDR3 length: 17 amino acids. DNA of the CDR3: TGTGCCAGCAGCCAAGAAGGATACAGGGGGACCTCCTACGAGCAGTACTTC. This translates into CASSQEGYRGTSYEQYF.

There are many counts of this clonotype. The junction does not match germline at one end; this may be a read error. This sequence joins TRBV6-2 or TRBV6-3 and TRBJ2-1; TRBD2 might be the D (5 bases). Germline V gene lookup returns CDR1 MNHEY and CDR2 SVGEGT. This CDR3 has 9 amino acids. CDR3 DNA sequence: TGCACCGGGGTCAATGAGCAGTTCTTC. It encodes CTGVNEQFF.

This chain links TRBV6-5 with TRBJ1-2; 8 nucleotides match TRBD1. Germline V CDR1 and CDR2: MNHEY, SVGAGI. This CDR3 region has 14 residues. Trimming at V came to 2 bases and at J to 6 bases, leaving 5 bases not matched to a gene. CDR3 residues: CASSYRTGSDGYTF. DNA for the CDR3: TGTGCCAGCAGTTACCGGACAGGGTCGGATGGCTACACCTTC.

This clonotype was detected a few times. The V gene is TRBV6-6, the J gene TRBJ2-7; 8 bases are shared with TRBD1. The CDR3 runs to 16 residues. Germline V gene data show CDR1 as MNHNY and CDR2 as SVGAGI (reference sequence). V dropped 4 bases and J dropped 0; count of bases not matched to a gene: 8. The CDR3 reads CASSLQGGSSSYEQYF. The CDR3 nucleotides are TGTGCCAGCAGTTTACAGGGGGGCAGTAGCTCCTACGAGCAGTACTTC.

This clonotype was counted a few times. The CDR3 is CASSLNRGTNEKLFF. Written as DNA, the CDR3 is TGTGCCAGCAGCCTAAACAGGGGGACTAATGAAAAACTGTTTTTT. This sequence joins TRBV7-9 and TRBJ1-4; TRBD1 matches 8 bases. V was pared by 5 bases and J by 2 bases, with 4 bases of the junction left unmatched. The CDR3 has 15 residues. CDR1 and CDR2 from the germline V gene are SEHNR and FQNEAQ (reference sequence).

This clonotype was detected a few times. The chain joins TRBV10-2 to TRBJ1-1, with D possibly TRBD1 on 6 matching bases. The germline V gene encodes CDR1 WSHSY and CDR2 SAAADI. The CDR3 is 15 residues long. With 6 bases removed from V and 1 base from J, the gap between germline ends came to 15 bases. The CDR3 DNA is TGCGCCAGCAGCCGTGGGGGCAGCCCGAACACTGAAGCTTTCTTT. This gives the protein CASSRGGSPNTEAFF.